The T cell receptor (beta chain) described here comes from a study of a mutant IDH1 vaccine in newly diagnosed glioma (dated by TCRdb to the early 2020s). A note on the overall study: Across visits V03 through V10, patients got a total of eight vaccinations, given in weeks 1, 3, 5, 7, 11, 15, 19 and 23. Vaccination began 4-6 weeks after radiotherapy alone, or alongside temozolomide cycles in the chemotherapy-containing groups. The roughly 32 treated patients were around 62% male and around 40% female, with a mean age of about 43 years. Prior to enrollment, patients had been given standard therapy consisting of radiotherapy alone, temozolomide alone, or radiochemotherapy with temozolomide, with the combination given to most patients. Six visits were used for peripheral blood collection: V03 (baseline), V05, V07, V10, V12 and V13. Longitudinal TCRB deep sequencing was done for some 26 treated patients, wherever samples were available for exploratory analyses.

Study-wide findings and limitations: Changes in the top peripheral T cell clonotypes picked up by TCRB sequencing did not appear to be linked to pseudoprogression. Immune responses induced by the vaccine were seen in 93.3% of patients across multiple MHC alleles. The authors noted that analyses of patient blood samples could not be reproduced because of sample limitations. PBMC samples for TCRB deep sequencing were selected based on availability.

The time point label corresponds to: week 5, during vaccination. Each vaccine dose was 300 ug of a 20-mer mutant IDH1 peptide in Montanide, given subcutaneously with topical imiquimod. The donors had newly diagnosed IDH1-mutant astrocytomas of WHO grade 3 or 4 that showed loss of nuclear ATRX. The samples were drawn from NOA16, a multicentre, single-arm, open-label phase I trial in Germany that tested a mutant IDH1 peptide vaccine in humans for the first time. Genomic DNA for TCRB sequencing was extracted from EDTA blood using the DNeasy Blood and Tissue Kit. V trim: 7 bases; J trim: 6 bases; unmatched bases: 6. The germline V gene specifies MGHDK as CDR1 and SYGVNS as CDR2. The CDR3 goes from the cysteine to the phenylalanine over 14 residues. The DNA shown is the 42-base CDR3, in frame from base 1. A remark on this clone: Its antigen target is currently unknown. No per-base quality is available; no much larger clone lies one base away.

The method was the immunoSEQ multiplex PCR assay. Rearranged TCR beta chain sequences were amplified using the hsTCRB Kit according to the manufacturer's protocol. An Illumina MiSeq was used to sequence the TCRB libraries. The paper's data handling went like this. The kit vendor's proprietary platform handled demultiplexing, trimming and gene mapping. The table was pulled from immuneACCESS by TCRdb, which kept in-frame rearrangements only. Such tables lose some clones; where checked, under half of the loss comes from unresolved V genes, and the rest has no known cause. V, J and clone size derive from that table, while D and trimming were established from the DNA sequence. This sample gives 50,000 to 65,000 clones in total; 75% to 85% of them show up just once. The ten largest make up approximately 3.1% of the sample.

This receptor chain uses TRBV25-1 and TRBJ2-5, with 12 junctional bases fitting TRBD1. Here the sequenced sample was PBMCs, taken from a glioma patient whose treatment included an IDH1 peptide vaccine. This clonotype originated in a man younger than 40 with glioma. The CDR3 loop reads CASTGTGGLKTQYF. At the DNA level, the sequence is TGTGCCAGCACCGGGACAGGGGGCTTGAAGACCCAGTACTTC.